One sample yielded the 21 T cell receptor beta chains listed below, sequenced in a study of PD-L1 blockade in urothelial cancer. Time point: peripheral blood 6 weeks after treatment start. Sequenced by immunoSEQ multiplex PCR; TCRdb stores in-frame clones only, minus some. The sample includes around 24,000 clones, roughly 84% of them seen just once. Sequenced here: PBMCs, sampled around atezolizumab (anti-PD-L1) treatment. The receptors were gathered from an older man with urothelial cancer.

The chain combines TRBV7-9 with TRBJ1-5; TRBD1 aligns across 7 bases. The CDR3 length is 14 residues. The V gene end was trimmed by 5 bases and the J gene end by 7 bases; junction bases not matched to a gene: 8. The germline CDR1 and CDR2 sequences are SEHNR and FQNEAQ (reference sequence). The CDR3: CASSHRGDGQPQHF. CDR3 in DNA: TGTGCCAGCAGCCACAGGGGAGATGGCCAGCCCCAGCATTTT.

This sequence joins TRBV5-1 and TRBJ2-3; no definite D call. The CDR3 totals 14 residues. V lost 0 bases and J lost 1, with 6 bases in between. CDR1 is SGHRS, CDR2 YFSETQ, per germline. As DNA, the CDR3 is TGCGCCAGCAGCTTGGAAACAGGCACAGATACGCAGTATTTT. This codes for CASSLETGTDTQYF.

The V call is TRBV28, the J call TRBJ1-1; the D is unclear. Trimming took 7 bases from V and 1 from J, leaving 13 bases between them. Germline CDR1 is MDHEN and CDR2 is SYDVKM. The CDR3 length is 14 residues. In DNA, the CDR3 is TGTGCCAGCAAGGAGGACCGCTCGAACACTGAAGCTTTCTTT. It codes for CASKEDRSNTEAFF.

This chain links TRBV9 with TRBJ1-2, with 7 bases aligning to TRBD1. Germline CDR1 SGDLS, CDR2 YYNGEE. The V segment lost 3 bases and the J segment 4 bases; nucleotides outside the gene matches: 6. The CDR3 contains 14 residues. The CDR3 coding sequence is TGTGCCAGCAGCGAAAGACAGGGACCCTATGGCTACACCTTC. As protein: CASSERQGPYGYTF.

This chain links TRBV19 with TRBJ1-1; TRBD1 might be the D (5 bases). Germline loops: CDR1 LNHDA, CDR2 SQIVND (reference sequence). Trimming stripped 2 bases from V and 4 bases from J, with 14 bases between. The CDR3 has 15 amino acids. CDR3 protein: CASSITDSQGTEAFF. Here the CDR3 DNA reads TGTGCCAGTAGTATAACTGACTCCCAGGGCACTGAAGCTTTCTTT.

The CDR3 DNA reads as TGTGCCAGCAGCTTGGGGGGGGCCGGGGAGCTGTTTTTT. Encoded protein: CASSLGGAGELFF. This chain connects TRBV7-2 to TRBJ2-2; 7 bases align to TRBD2. With 3 bases clipped from V and 6 bases from J, the junction kept 1 base outside the gene matches. CDR1 is SGHTA, CDR2 FQGNSA, per germline. The length of the CDR3 is 13 residues.

The rearrangement joins TRBV7-2 to TRBJ2-5; TRBD2 matches 8 bases. Germline CDR1 reads SGHTA; CDR2 reads FQGNSA. Germline trimming cut 5 bases from V and 4 bases from J; bases unmatched to any gene: 3. This CDR3 is built from 13 residues. DNA of the CDR3: TGTGCCAGCAGCGTGACTAGCGTAGAGACCCAGTACTTC. The encoded protein is CASSVTSVETQYF.

The chain is built from TRBV7-2 and TRBJ2-5; TRBD2 matches 7 bases. The CDR3 has 15 residues. The V segment lost 5 bases and the J segment 3 bases; nucleotides outside the gene matches: 9. CDR1 is SGHTA, CDR2 FQGNSA, per germline. The CDR3: CASSPGLTMKETQYF. CDR3 in DNA: TGTGCCAGCAGCCCGGGACTAACAATGAAAGAGACCCAGTACTTC.

The sample holds one count of this clone. The genes are TRBV18 and TRBJ1-1, with D unresolved. Deletions cut 3 bases from V and 5 bases from J, with 10 bases between. The CDR3 totals 13 residues. Per the germline V gene, CDR1 is KGHSH and CDR2 is LQKENI. The CDR3 protein is CASSPPQITEAFF. In DNA form, the CDR3 reads TGTGCCAGCTCACCGCCCCAGATTACTGAAGCTTTCTTT.

The chain joins TRBV5-1 to TRBJ2-6; D perhaps matches TRBD2 (7 bases). CDR1 and CDR2 (germline): SGHRS, YFSETQ. CDR3 size: 17 residues. V was pared by 4 bases and J by 3 bases, with 17 bases between. The CDR3 bases are TGCGCCAGCAGCCGAGGGGGAGGGTCCGGTGGGGCCAACGTCCTGACTTTC. This gives the protein CASSRGGGSGGANVLTF.

This sequence joins TRBV9 and TRBJ1-4; D gene uncertain. CDR3 length: 14 residues. Germline V gene data show CDR1 as SGDLS and CDR2 as YYNGEE. V was pared by 0 bases and J by 4 bases, with 7 bases between. The CDR3 region is CASSVGGGNEKLFF. The CDR3 bases are TGTGCCAGCAGCGTAGGTGGCGGTAATGAAAAACTGTTTTTT.

This clone was picked up one time. J is TRBJ1-1 and V is TRBV19, with a tentative D call TRBD1 (6 bases). With 7 bases removed from V and 1 base from J, the gap between germline ends came to 10 bases. The germline CDR1 and CDR2 sequences are LNHDA and SQIVND (reference sequence). The CDR3 is made up of 13 amino acids. CDR3 amino acids: CASTGQTNTEAFF. The CDR3 coding sequence is TGTGCCAGTACAGGACAGACGAACACTGAAGCTTTCTTT.

This clone was observed a few times. The chain is built from TRBV7-2 and TRBJ1-5, with 7 bases that match TRBD1. The CDR3 consists of 14 residues. Germline assignment: CDR1 SGHTA and CDR2 FQGNSA. V gave up 4 bases and J gave up 2 bases; unmatched junction bases: 2. In nucleotides, the CDR3 is TGTGCCAGCAGCTATGGACAGGGCAATCAGCCCCAGCATTTT. It codes for CASSYGQGNQPQHF.

The chain employs TRBV25-1 and TRBJ2-1; D gene ambiguous. The CDR3 has 12 residues. CDR1 MGHDK and CDR2 SYGVNS come from the germline V gene. Between the trimmed V and J ends, which lost 6 bases and 12 bases, there was a span of 15 bases. CDR3: CASSIGGSAQFF. DNA of the CDR3: TGTGCCAGCAGCATTGGCGGCTCGGCGCAGTTCTTC.

The rearrangement links TRBV19 to TRBJ1-5; D is perhaps TRBD1 (5 bases). The V gene's germline CDR1 is LNHDA and CDR2 SQIVND (reference sequence). Trimming took 6 bases from V and 10 from J, leaving 19 bases between them. The CDR3 extends over 14 amino acids. The CDR3, as DNA: TGTGCCAGTAGGGTGTCAGGGTCACCAATTCCCCAGCATTTT. Amino acid sequence: CASRVSGSPIPQHF.

This clone came up once. The V call is TRBV11-2, the J call TRBJ2-3; 12 bases are shared with TRBD2. Germline V CDR1 and CDR2: SGHAT, FQNNGV. The J segment lost 7 bases and the V segment lost 4 bases, leaving 12 bases of the junction unmatched. CDR3 length equals 17 residues. The CDR3 region is CASSSLKTSGRWHTQYF. CDR3 DNA: TGTGCCAGCAGCTCTCTGAAGACTAGCGGGAGATGGCATACGCAGTATTTT.

This rearrangement joins TRBV9 to TRBJ2-3, with 7 positions matching TRBD2. J lost 5 bases, V lost 0 bases, and 6 bases had no gene match. CDR3 length: 15 residues. Germline CDR1 reads SGDLS; CDR2 reads YYNGEE. CDR3 in amino acids: CASSVGSGIGDTQYF. CDR3 nucleotides: TGTGCCAGCAGCGTAGGGAGCGGGATAGGAGATACGCAGTATTTT. The full variable domain, its missing parts supplied by reference TRBV9 and TRBJ2-3, is DSGVTQTPKHLITATGQRVTLRCSPRSGDLSVYWYQQSLDQGLQFLIQYYNGEERAKGNILERFSAQQFPDLHSELNLSSLELGDSALYFCASSVGSGIGDTQYFGPGTRLTVL.

The sample holds a few counts of this clone. The V and J genes are TRBV4-1 and TRBJ2-2, with 13 bases matching TRBD2. The CDR3 is made up of 18 amino acids. Trimming cost V 1 base and J 7 bases; bases outside gene matches: 9. Germline V gene lookup returns CDR1 MGHRA and CDR2 YSYEKL. The CDR3 nucleotides read TGCGCCAGCAGCCAAGGGACTAGCGGGAGAGGTTTTTTCGGGGAGCTGTTTTTT. Translated, it gives CASSQGTSGRGFFGELFF.

The chain recombines TRBV14 with TRBJ1-1; D gene unclear. Trimming left V 0 bases short and J 4 bases short, with 6 bases between. This CDR3 has 13 residues. Germline CDR1 SGHDN, CDR2 FVKESK. The CDR3 DNA follows: TGTGCCAGCAGCCAAGATATAATCACTGAAGCTTTCTTT. Encoded protein: CASSQDIITEAFF.

The rearrangement joins TRBV27 to TRBJ1-1; TRBD1 might be the D (6 bases). In germline, CDR1 is MNHEY, CDR2 SMNVEV (reference sequence). V was trimmed by 5 bases and J by 6 bases, leaving 16 bases between them. The CDR3 sequence is 14 residues long. The CDR3 reads CASSPTGRGAEAFF. The DNA for the CDR3 is TGTGCCAGCAGTCCCACAGGGAGGGGGGCTGAAGCTTTCTTT.

V gene TRBV28 combines with J gene TRBJ2-7; 7 positions agree with TRBD1. The germline V gene encodes CDR1 MDHEN and CDR2 SYDVKM. V shed 6 bases and J 3 bases; nucleotides not matched to a gene: 14. CDR3 length equals 16 residues. The CDR3 reads CASSWAYGQADYEQYF. In DNA form, the CDR3 reads TGTGCCAGCAGCTGGGCGTATGGACAGGCTGACTACGAGCAGTACTTC. Complete variable domain (other parts from reference TRBV28 and TRBJ2-7): DVKVTQSSRYLVKRTGEKVFLECVQDMDHENMFWYRQDPGLGLRLIYFSYDVKMKEKGDIPEGYSVSREKKERFSLILESASTNQTSMYLCASSWAYGQADYEQYFGPGTRLTVT.